Reported below is one T cell receptor (beta chain). Its antigen is still unknown. The germline V gene has CDR1 MDHEN and CDR2 SYDVKM. The germline V and J ends were trimmed by 8 bases and 0 bases, with 11 bases remaining between them. The CDR3 consists of 13 residues. The PCR contained 60 Vbeta and 13 Jbeta primers. Sequencing used immunoSEQ multiplex PCR; TCRdb keeps in-frame clones, though not all of them. Here the sample spans approximately 130,000 clones, around 79% being singletons. These data come from a study of cytomegalovirus exposure and HLA in healthy donors. Across the whole study: Of the donors genotyped, about 410 in all, around 76% fell in the Caucasian-associated ancestry cluster. The study's findings and limits: In a later analysis, at a false discovery rate of 0.05, approximately 16,000 TCR beta sequences were associated with HLA alleles. Within an earlier analysis, most TCR beta V segments proved productive either about 90% or about 30% of the time.

Nominally healthy donors provided the samples, though records likely missed some immune exposures. The specimen was PBMCs. This rearrangement joins TRBV28 to TRBJ2-7; tentatively, D is TRBD1 (5 bases). This receptor was identified in a woman in her 40s in good health and CMV-seronegative. CDR3 coding DNA: TGTGCCAGCCTAGAAGGGGTCTCCTACGAGCAGTACTTC. Its protein product is CASLEGVSYEQYF.